The clone carrying this TCR beta chain was observed many times. The target antigen is unknown. As part of library construction, unique molecular identifiers were attached to individual cDNA molecules. In TCRdb, the 5' RACE reads were re-called with MiXCR into one record per CDR3 protein. Of 50,000 to 55,000 distinct CDR3 sequences in the sample, approximately 10% were seen once. V was pared by 0 bases and J by 4 bases, with 25 bases between. The CDR3 extends over 19 amino acids. Germline CDR1 is DFQATT and CDR2 is SNEGSKA (reference sequence). The record originates from a study of early T cells in non-severe SARS-CoV-2 infection. The wider study: Chains stayed unpaired after sequencing of bulk RNA from unsorted whole blood. Findings of the study overall: Matching results from VDJdb favored anti-spike CD8 responses, leaving private and CD4 specificities undetected.

Sequencing was done on a sample of whole blood. This sequence was found in an adult who was a healthcare worker with PCR-confirmed SARS-CoV-2 infection or an uninfected control (not recorded which). The chain joins TRBV20-1 to TRBJ2-1, with D possibly being TRBD2 (7 bases). The CDR3 DNA sequence: TGCAGTGCTAGAGATGCACCGTGGGGGGCGGGAGATTCGTACAATGAGCAGTTCTTC. It encodes CSARDAPWGAGDSYNEQFF.